Listed below are T cell receptor beta chains from one sample, sequenced in a study of blood T cell repertoires in COVID-19. TCRdb's table, derived via immunoSEQ multiplex PCR, lists solely in-frame clones and lacks some. The sample gives tens of thousands of clones, 83% of which show up once; roughly 5% is in the top ten. The specimen sequenced was peripheral blood. These receptors all stem from a man aged 50-60 years with active COVID-19. CDR3s include the opening cysteine and the closing phenylalanine or tryptophan. Each record gives: CDR3 DNA, CDR3 protein, CDR3 length, J gene, clone size, V gene, D gene. The D gene is left open where the match is weak. Clone size appears in some rows only: once, few, many, or a class for an expanded clone.

TGTGCCAGCAGACAGTTATCCTATGGCTACACCTTC | CASRQLSYGYTF | 12 | TRBJ1-2 | NA | TRBV4-2 | NA
TGCGCCAGCAGCTTGTGGGGGGATTCTTGGGATCAGCCCCAGCATTTT | CASSLWGDSWDQPQHF | 16 | TRBJ1-5 | NA | TRBV5-1 | NA
TGTGCCAGCAGCTTGGGGGACAGGGGTTGGACTGAAGCTTTCTTT | CASSLGDRGWTEAFF | 15 | TRBJ1-1 | once | TRBV5-4 | TRBD1
TGTGCCAGCAGCTTAGGGCTAGCGGGCGCCCAGTACCAAGAGACCCAGTACTTC | CASSLGLAGAQYQETQYF | 18 | TRBJ2-5 | NA | TRBV7-2 | TRBD2
TGTGCCAGTAGTATGATCGGGACTGGCACAGATACGCAGTATTTT | CASSMIGTGTDTQYF | 15 | TRBJ2-3 | NA | TRBV19 | NA
TGTGCCACCAGTGATTTTTATAGCAATCAGCCCCAGCATTTT | CATSDFYSNQPQHF | 14 | TRBJ1-5 | once | TRBV24-1 | NA
TGTGCCAGCAGCGTAGCTCTAGCGGGATCCCTAGGTGGCGGGGAGCTGTTTTTT | CASSVALAGSLGGGELFF | 18 | TRBJ2-2 | NA | TRBV9 | TRBD2
TGTGCCAGCAGCTTTGGGCTGGGACTAGCGGGAAGCGCTGGGGCCAACGTCCTGACTTTC | CASSFGLGLAGSAGANVLTF | 20 | TRBJ2-6 | NA | TRBV5-5 | TRBD2
TGTGCCAGCAGCCCGAGCTGGGTAGGGAGGGAACTGTTTTTT | CASSPSWVGRELFF | 14 | TRBJ1-4 | NA | TRBV3-1/TRBV3-2 | NA
TGTGCCAGCAGCTTGAGGCTAGCGGGGGCAGATACGCAGTATTTT | CASSLRLAGADTQYF | 15 | TRBJ2-3 | NA | TRBV5-8 | TRBD2
TGCGCCAGCAGCCGGGGACAGGGGGCAGGTAACGAGCAGTACTTC | CASSRGQGAGNEQYF | 15 | TRBJ2-7 | few | TRBV4-1 | TRBD1
TGTGCCAGCAGTGATTATGGGACAGGGGGCACAGATACGCAGTATTTT | CASSDYGTGGTDTQYF | 16 | TRBJ2-3 | NA | TRBV6-1 | TRBD1
TGTGCCAGCAGCCAAGCCCCCCCCGGACTAGCGGGAGTCGGGAATACGCAGTATTTT | CASSQAPPGLAGVGNTQYF | 19 | TRBJ2-3 | NA | TRBV14 | TRBD2
TGCGCCAGCAGCTTGGGACAGGTCGGAGGCACAGATACGCAGTATTTT | CASSLGQVGGTDTQYF | 16 | TRBJ2-3 | NA | TRBV5-1 | NA
TGCGCCAGCAGCATTCCTGGCCCCTCCTACGAGCAGTACTTC | CASSIPGPSYEQYF | 14 | TRBJ2-7 | NA | TRBV10-1 | NA
TGCGCCAGCAGCCAACCGGTAGCGGGATCTAAAACAGATACGCAGTATTTT | CASSQPVAGSKTDTQYF | 17 | TRBJ2-3 | NA | TRBV4-1 | TRBD2
TGTGCCAGCTCACCGGAACAGGGGGCCTACGAGCAGTACTTC | CASSPEQGAYEQYF | 14 | TRBJ2-7 | NA | TRBV18 | TRBD1
TGTGCCAGCAGTCCTCAGGGGGCCGCCGGGGAGCTGTTTTTT | CASSPQGAAGELFF | 14 | TRBJ2-2 | few | TRBV2 | TRBD1
TGTGCCAGCAGCCTAGATCTAGCGACGTCCTACAATGAGCAGTTCTTC | CASSLDLATSYNEQFF | 16 | TRBJ2-1 | NA | TRBV28 | NA
TGCAGCGTACGACAGGGAATGGACTCCTACGAGCAGTACTTC | CSVRQGMDSYEQYF | 14 | TRBJ2-7 | NA | TRBV29-1 | TRBD1
TGTGCCAGCAGCTTAGGCGGGGGGGTTTACAATGAGCAGTTCTTC | CASSLGGGVYNEQFF | 15 | TRBJ2-1 | NA | TRBV13 | TRBD2
TGTGCCAGCAGCTTCACAGGGGGTATGAACACTGAAGCTTTCTTT | CASSFTGGMNTEAFF | 15 | TRBJ1-1 | NA | TRBV7-9 | TRBD1
TGTGCCAGCAGCCAAGAGGGGACTAGCGGGAGCTACGAGCAGTACTTC | CASSQEGTSGSYEQYF | 16 | TRBJ2-7 | NA | TRBV3-1/TRBV3-2 | TRBD2
TGTGCCAGCGGGGGGGCGTACGAGCAGTACTTC | CASGGAYEQYF | 11 | TRBJ2-7 | many | TRBV9 | NA
TGTGCCAGCAGGTCGGGAAGCACAGATACGCAGTATTTT | CASRSGSTDTQYF | 13 | TRBJ2-3 | NA | TRBV5-6 | NA